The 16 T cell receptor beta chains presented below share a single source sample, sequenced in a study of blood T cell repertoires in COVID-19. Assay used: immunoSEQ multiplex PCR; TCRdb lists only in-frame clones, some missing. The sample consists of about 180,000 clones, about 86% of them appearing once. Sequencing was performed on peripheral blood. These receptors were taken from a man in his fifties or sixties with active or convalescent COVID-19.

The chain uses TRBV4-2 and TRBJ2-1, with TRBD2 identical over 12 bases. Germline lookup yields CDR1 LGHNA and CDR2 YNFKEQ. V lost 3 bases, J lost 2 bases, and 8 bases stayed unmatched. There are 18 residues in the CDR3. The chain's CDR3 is CASSHLTSGGPTYNEQFF. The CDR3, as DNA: TGTGCCAGCAGCCACCTGACTAGCGGGGGCCCTACCTACAATGAGCAGTTCTTC.

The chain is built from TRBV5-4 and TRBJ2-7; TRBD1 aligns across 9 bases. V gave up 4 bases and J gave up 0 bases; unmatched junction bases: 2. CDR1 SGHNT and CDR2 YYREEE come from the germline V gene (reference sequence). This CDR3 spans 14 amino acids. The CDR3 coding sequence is TGTGCCAGCAGCGGGACAGGGAGCTCCTACGAGCAGTACTTC. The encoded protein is CASSGTGSSYEQYF.

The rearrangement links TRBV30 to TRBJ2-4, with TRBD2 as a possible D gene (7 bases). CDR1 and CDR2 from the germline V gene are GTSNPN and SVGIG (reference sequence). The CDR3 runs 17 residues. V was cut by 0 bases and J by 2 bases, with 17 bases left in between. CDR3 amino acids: CAWSVRRRGGTKNIQYF. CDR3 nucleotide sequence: TGTGCCTGGAGTGTAAGGCGGAGGGGGGGGACCAAAAACATTCAGTACTTC.

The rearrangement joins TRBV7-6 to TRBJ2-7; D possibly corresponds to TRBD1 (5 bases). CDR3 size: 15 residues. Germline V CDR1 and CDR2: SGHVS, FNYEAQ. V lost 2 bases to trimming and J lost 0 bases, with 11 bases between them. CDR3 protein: CASSLSQGLSYEQYF. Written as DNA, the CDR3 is TGTGCCAGCAGCTTATCGCAGGGCCTCTCCTACGAGCAGTACTTC.

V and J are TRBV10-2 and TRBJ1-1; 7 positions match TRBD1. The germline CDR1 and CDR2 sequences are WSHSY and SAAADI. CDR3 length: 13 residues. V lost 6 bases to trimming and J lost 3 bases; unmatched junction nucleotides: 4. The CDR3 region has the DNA TGCGCCAGCAGCGGGACAGCTCACACTGAAGCTTTCTTT. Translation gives CASSGTAHTEAFF.

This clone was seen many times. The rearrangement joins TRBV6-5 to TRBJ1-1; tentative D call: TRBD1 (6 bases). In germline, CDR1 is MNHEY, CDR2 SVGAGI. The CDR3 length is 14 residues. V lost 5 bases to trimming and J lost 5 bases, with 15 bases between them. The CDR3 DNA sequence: TGTGCCAGCAGTACGCCAGGGGCTTGGACTGAAGCTTTCTTT. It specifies CASSTPGAWTEAFF.

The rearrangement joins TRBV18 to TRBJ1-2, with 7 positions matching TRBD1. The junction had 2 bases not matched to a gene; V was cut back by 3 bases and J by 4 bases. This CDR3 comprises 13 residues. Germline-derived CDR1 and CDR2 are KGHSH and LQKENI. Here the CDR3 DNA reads TGTGCCAGCTCACCGGGACAGATCTATGGCTACACCTTC. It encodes CASSPGQIYGYTF.

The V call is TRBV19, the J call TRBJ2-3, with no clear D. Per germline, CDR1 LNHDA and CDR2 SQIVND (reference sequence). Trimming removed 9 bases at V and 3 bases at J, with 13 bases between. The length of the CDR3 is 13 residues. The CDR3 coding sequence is TGTGCCAGCCTTTCTTGGGCAACAGATACGCAGTATTTT. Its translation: CASLSWATDTQYF.

In DNA form, the CDR3 reads TGTGCCAGCAGCCCAACGCCGAGCTCCTACAATGAGCAGTTCTTC. Translated: CASSPTPSSYNEQFF. The gene calls are TRBV11-3 and TRBJ2-1, with D hard to call. Trimming stripped 5 bases from V and 0 bases from J, with 11 bases between. Per germline, CDR1 SGHNT and CDR2 YENEEA. CDR3 length: 15 amino acids.

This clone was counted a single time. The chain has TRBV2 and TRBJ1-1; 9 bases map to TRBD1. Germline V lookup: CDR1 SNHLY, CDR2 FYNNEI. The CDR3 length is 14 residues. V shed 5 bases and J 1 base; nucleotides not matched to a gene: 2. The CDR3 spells CASSTGQGNTEAFF. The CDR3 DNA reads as TGTGCCAGCAGTACGGGACAGGGGAACACTGAAGCTTTCTTT.

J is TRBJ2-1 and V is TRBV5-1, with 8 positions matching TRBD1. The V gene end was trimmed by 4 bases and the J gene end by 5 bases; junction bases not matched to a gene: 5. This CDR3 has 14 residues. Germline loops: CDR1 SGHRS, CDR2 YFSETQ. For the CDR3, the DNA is TGCGCCAGCAGCCCTGGGACAGGAGACAATGAGCAGTTCTTC. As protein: CASSPGTGDNEQFF. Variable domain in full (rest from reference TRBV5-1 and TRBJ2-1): KAGVTQTPRYLIKTRGQQVTLSCSPISGHRSVSWYQQTPGQGLQFLFEYFSETQRNKGNFPGRFSGRQFSNSRSEMNVSTLELGDSALYLCASSPGTGDNEQFFGPGTRLTVL.

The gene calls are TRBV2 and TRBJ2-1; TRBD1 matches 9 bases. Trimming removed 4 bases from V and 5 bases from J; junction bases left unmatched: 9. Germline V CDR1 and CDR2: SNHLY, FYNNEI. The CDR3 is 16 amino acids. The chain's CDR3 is CASSAGTGGLNNEQFF. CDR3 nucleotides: TGTGCCAGCAGTGCGGGTACAGGGGGCCTAAACAATGAGCAGTTCTTC. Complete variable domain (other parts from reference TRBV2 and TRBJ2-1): EPEVTQTPSHQVTQMGQEVILRCVPISNHLYFYWYRQILGQKVEFLVSFYNNEISEKSEIFDDQFSVERPDGSNFTLKIRSTKLEDSAMYFCASSAGTGGLNNEQFFGPGTRLTVL.

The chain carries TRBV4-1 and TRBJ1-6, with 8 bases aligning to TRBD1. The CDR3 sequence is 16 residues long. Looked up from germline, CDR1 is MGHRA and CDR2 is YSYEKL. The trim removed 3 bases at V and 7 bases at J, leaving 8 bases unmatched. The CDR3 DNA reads TGCGCCAGCAGCCACGACGGACAGGGTAGGAATTCACCCCTCCACTTT. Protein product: CASSHDGQGRNSPLHF.

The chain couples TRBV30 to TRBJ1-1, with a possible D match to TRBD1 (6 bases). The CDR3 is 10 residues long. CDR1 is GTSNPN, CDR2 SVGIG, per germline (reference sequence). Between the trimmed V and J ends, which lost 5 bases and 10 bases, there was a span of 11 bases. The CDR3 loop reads CAWYRVTAFF. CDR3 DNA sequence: TGTGCCTGGTACAGGGTCACAGCTTTCTTT.

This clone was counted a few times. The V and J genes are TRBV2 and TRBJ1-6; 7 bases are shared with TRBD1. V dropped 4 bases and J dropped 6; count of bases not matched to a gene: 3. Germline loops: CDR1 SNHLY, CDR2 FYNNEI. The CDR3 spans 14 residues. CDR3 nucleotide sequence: TGTGCCAGCAGTGTGGGACAGTCTAATTCACCCCTCCACTTT. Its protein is CASSVGQSNSPLHF. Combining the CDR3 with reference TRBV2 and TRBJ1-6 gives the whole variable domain EPEVTQTPSHQVTQMGQEVILRCVPISNHLYFYWYRQILGQKVEFLVSFYNNEISEKSEIFDDQFSVERPDGSNFTLKIRSTKLEDSAMYFCASSVGQSNSPLHFGNGTRLTVT.

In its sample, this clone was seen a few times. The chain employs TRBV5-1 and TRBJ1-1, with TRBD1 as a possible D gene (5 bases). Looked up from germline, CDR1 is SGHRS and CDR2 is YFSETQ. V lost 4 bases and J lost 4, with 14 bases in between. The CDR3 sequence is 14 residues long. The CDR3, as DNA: TGCGCCAGCAGCCGGACAAGCTCCTTCACTGAAGCTTTCTTT. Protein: CASSRTSSFTEAFF.